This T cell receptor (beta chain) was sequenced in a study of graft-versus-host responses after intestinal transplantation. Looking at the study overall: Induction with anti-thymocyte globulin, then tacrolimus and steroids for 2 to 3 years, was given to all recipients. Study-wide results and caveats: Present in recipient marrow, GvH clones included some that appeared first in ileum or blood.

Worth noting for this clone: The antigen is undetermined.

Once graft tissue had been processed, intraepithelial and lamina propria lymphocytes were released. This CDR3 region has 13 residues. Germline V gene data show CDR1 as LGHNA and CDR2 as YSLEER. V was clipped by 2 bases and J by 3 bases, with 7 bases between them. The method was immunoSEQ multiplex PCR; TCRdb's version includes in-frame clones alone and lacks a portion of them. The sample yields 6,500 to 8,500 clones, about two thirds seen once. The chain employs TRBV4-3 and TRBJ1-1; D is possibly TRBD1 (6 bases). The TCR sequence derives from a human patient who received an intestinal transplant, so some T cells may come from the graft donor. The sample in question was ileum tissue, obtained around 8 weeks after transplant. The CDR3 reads CASSQPGDTEAFF. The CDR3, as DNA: TGCGCCAGCAGCCAACCAGGGGACACTGAAGCTTTCTTT.